This T cell receptor beta chain was found in a study of T cells in Graves' hyperthyroidism and ophthalmopathy. Diagnosis relied on clinical symptoms, serum thyroxine and TRAb, thyroid ultrasound and orbital computed tomography. Many counts were recorded for this clonotype. CDR1 and CDR2 from the germline V gene are KGHSH and LQKENI. This CDR3 spans 15 amino acids. V lost 3 bases and J 6 bases, leaving 15 bases between the germline ends. Regions amplified from RNA transcripts were the TCR beta CDR3 regions. HTBI primers were used for first-round RT-PCR of the TCR CDR3. TCRdb fed the multiplex PCR reads into MiXCR, producing one record per CDR3 protein. The sample has 550,000 to 600,000 distinct CDR3 sequences, 16% seen once; the top ten hold around 18%.

The origin of this receptor is a woman in her late teens or twenties with Graves' hyperthyroidism. The chain has TRBV18 and TRBJ1-5, with D perhaps TRBD1 (5 bases). Sequenced sample: blood. The CDR3 protein is CASSPGGGAGQPQHF. DNA of the CDR3: TGTGCCAGCTCACCGGGGGGAGGGGCAGGTCAGCCCCAGCATTTT.